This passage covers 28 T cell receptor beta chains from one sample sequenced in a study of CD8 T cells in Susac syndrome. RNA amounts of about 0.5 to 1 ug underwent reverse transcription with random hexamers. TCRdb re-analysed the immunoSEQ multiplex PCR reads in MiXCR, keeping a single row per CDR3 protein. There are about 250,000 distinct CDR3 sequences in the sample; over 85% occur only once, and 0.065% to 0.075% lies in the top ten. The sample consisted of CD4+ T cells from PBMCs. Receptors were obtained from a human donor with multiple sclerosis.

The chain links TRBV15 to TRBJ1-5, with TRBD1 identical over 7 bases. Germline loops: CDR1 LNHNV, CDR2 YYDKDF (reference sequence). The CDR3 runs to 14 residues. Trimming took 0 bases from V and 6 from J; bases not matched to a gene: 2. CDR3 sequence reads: CATSRDRTGQPQHF. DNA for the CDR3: TGTGCCACCAGCAGAGATAGGACAGGTCAGCCCCAGCATTTT. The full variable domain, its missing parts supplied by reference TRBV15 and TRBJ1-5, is DAMVIQNPRYQVTQFGKPVTLSCSQTLNHNVMYWYQQKSSQAPKLLFHYYDKDFNNEADTPDNFQSRRPNTSFCFLDIRSPGLGDTAMYLCATSRDRTGQPQHFGDGTRLSIL.

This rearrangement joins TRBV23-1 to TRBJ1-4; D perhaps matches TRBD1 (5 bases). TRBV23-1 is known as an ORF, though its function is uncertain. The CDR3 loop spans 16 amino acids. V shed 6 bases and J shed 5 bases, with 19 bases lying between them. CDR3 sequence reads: CASRLRRQNRNEKLFF. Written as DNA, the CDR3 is TGCGCCAGCAGACTCCGCCGACAGAATAGGAATGAAAAACTGTTTTTT.

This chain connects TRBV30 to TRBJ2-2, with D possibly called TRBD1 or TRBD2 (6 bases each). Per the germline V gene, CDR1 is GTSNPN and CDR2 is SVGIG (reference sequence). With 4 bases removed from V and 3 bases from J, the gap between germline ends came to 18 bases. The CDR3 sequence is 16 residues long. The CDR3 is CAWIDRGRTDTGELFF. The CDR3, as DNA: TGTGCCTGGATAGATCGGGGGAGGACAGACACCGGGGAGCTGTTTTTT.

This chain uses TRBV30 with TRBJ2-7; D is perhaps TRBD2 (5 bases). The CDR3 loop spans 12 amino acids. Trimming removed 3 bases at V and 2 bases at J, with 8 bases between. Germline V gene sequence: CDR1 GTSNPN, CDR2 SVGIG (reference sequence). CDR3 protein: CAWSTGTYEQYV. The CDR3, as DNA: TGTGCCTGGAGCACGGGGACCTACGAGCAGTACGTC.

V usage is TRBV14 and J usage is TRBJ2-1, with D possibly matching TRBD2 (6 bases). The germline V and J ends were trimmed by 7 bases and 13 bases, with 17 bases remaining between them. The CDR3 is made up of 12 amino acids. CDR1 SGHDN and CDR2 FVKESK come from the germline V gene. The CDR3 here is CASNSMGLSQFF. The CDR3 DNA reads TGTGCCAGCAATTCAATGGGACTTTCCCAGTTCTTC.

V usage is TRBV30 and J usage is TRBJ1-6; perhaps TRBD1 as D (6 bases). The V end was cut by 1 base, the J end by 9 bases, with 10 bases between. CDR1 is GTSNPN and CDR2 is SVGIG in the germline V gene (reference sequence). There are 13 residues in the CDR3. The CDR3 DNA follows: TGTGCCTGGAGTGAGGACAGAAGTTCACCCCTCCACTTT. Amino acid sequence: CAWSEDRSSPLHF.

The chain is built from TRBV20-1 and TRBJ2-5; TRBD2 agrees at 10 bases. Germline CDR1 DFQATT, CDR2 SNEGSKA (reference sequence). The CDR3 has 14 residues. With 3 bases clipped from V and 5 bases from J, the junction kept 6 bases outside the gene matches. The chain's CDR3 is CSARWTSGRETQYF. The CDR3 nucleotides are TGCAGTGCTAGGTGGACTAGCGGCAGGGAGACCCAGTACTTC.

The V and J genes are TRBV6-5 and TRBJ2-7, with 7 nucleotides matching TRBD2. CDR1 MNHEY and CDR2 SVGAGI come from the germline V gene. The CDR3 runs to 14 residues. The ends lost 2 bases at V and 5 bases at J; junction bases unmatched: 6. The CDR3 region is CASSYTREHNEQYV. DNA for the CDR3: TGTGCCAGCAGTTACACGCGGGAGCATAACGAGCAGTACGTC.

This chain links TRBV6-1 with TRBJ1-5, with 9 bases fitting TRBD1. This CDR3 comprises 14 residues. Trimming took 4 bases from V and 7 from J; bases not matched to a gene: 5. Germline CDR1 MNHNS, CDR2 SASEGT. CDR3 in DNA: TGTGCCAGCAGTGGGGGACAGGGTCAGCAGCCCCAGCATTTT. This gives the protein CASSGGQGQQPQHF.

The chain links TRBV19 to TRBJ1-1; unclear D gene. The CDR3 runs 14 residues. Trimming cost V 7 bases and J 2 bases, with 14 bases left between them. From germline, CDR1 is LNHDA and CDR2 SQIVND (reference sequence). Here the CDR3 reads CASNPRLRNTEAFF. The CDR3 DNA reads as TGTGCCAGTAACCCGCGGCTACGCAACACTGAAGCTTTCTTT. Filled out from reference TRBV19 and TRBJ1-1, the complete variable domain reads DGGITQSPKYLFRKEGQNVTLSCEQNLNHDAMYWYRQDPGQGLRLIYYSQIVNDFQKGDIAEGYSVSREKKESFPLTVTSAQKNPTAFYLCASNPRLRNTEAFFGQGTRLTVV.

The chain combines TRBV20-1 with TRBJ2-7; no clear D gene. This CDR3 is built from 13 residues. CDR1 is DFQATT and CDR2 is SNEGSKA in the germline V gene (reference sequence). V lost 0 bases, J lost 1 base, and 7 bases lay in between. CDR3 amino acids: CSAREGFSYEQYF. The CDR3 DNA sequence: TGCAGTGCTAGAGAGGGGTTTTCCTACGAGCAGTACTTC.

CDR3 loop: CASSSADRDYGYTF. The CDR3 coding sequence is TGTGCCAGCAGCTCCGCGGACAGGGACTATGGCTACACCTTC. The chain links TRBV5-4 to TRBJ1-2; 8 bases line up with TRBD1. Germline CDR1 reads SGHNT; CDR2 reads YYREEE (reference sequence). The length of the CDR3 is 14 residues. V lost 3 bases, J lost 3 bases, and 4 bases stayed unmatched.

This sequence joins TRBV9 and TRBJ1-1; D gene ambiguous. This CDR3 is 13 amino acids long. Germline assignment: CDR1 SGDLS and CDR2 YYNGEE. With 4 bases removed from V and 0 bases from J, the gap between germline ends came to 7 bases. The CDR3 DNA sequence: TGTGCCAGCAGCAAATTAATGAACACTGAAGCTTTCTTT. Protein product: CASSKLMNTEAFF. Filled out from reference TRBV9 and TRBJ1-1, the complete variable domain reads DSGVTQTPKHLITATGQRVTLRCSPRSGDLSVYWYQQSLDQGLQFLIQYYNGEERAKGNILERFSAQQFPDLHSELNLSSLELGDSALYFCASSKLMNTEAFFGQGTRLTVV.

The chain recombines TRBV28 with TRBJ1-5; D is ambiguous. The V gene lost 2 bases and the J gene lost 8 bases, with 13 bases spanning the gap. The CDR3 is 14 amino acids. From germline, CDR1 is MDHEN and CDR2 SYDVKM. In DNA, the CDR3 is TGTGCCAGCAGTTTAGAGGACGGCTCGAAGCCCCAGCATTTT. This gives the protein CASSLEDGSKPQHF.

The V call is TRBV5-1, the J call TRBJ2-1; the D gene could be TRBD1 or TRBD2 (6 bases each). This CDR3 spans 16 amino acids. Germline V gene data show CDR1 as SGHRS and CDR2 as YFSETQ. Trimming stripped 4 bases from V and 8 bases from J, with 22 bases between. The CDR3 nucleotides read TGCGCCAGCAGCCCGGAGGAGGGCAGGCCAGGGGATGAGCAGTTCTTC. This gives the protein CASSPEEGRPGDEQFF.

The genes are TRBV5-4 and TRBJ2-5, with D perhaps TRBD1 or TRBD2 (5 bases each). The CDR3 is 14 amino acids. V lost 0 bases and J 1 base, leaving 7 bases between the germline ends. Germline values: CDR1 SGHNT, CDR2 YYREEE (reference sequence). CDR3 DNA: TGTGCCAGCAGCTTGGCCGGGGCCCAAGAGACCCAGTACTTC. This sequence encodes CASSLAGAQETQYF. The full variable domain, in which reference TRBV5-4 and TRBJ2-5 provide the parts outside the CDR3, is ETGVTQSPTHLIKTRGQQVTLRCSSQSGHNTVSWYQQALGQGPQFIFQYYREEENGRGNFPPRFSGLQFPNYSSELNVNALELDDSALYLCASSLAGAQETQYFGPGTRLLVL.

The CDR3 protein is CASSYGQRAETQYF. The CDR3 DNA reads as TGTGCCAGCAGTTATGGGCAGCGGGCAGAGACCCAGTACTTC. J is TRBJ2-5 and V is TRBV6-5; D is possibly TRBD2 (6 bases). Deletions cut 3 bases from V and 4 bases from J, with 12 bases between. This CDR3 region has 14 residues. CDR1 is MNHEY, CDR2 SVGAGI, per germline.

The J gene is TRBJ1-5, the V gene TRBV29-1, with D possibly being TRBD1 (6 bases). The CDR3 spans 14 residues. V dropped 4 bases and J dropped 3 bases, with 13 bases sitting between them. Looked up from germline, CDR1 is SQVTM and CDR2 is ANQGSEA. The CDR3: CSVGGGGPNQPQHF. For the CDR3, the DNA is TGCAGCGTTGGAGGGGGGGGGCCCAATCAGCCCCAGCATTTT.

The CDR3 DNA follows: TGTGCCAGCAGCTTAGACCGGACAGGGGTCTACGAGCAGTACTTC. Protein sequence: CASSLDRTGVYEQYF. This chain connects TRBV11-2 to TRBJ2-7, with 9 bases aligning to TRBD1. The CDR3 covers 15 residues. Germline CDR1 reads SGHAT; CDR2 reads FQNNGV. J gave up 3 bases and V 0 bases, and 3 bases lay outside the gene matches. The full variable domain, its missing parts supplied by reference TRBV11-2 and TRBJ2-7, is EAGVAQSPRYKIIEKRQSVAFWCNPISGHATLYWYQQILGQGPKLLIQFQNNGVVDDSQLPKDRFSAERLKGVDSTLKIQPAKLEDSAVYLCASSLDRTGVYEQYFGPGTRLTVT.

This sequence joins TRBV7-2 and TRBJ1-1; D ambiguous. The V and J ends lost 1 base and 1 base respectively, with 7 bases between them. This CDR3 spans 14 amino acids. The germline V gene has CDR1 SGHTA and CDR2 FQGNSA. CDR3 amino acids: CASSLDIRNTEAFF. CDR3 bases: TGTGCCAGCAGCTTAGACATCCGGAACACTGAAGCTTTCTTT.

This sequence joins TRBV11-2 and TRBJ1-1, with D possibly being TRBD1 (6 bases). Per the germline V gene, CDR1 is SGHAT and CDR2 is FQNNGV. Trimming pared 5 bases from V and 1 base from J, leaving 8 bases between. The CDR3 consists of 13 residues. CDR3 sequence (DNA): TGTGCCAGCAGCACACAGGGGAACACTGAAGCTTTCTTT. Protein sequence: CASSTQGNTEAFF.

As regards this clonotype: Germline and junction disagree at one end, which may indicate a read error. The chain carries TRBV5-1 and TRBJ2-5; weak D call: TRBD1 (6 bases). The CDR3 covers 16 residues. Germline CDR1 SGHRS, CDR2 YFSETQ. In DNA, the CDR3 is TGCGCCAGCAGCTTGGAGCCTACAGGGCCCCAAGGGACCCAGTACTTC. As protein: CASSLEPTGPQGTQYF. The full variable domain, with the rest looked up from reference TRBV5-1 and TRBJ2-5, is KAGVTQTPRYLIKTRGQQVTLSCSPISGHRSVSWYQQTPGQGLQFLFEYFSETQRNKGNFPGRFSGRQFSNSRSEMNVSTLELGDSALYLCASSLEPTGPQGTQYFGPGTRLLVL.

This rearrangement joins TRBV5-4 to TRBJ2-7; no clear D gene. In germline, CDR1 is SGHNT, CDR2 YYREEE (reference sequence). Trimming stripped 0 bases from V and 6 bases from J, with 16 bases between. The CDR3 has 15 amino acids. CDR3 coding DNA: TGTGCCAGCAGCTTGGGTCCCATTAGGGTGGGCGAGCAGTACTTC. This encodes CASSLGPIRVGEQYF.

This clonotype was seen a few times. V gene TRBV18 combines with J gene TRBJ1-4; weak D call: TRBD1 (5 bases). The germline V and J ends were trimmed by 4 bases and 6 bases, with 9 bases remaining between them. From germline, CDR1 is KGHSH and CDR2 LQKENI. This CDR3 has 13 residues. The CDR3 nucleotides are TGTGCCAGCTCACGAGGGACGGATGAAAAACTGTTTTTT. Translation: CASSRGTDEKLFF.

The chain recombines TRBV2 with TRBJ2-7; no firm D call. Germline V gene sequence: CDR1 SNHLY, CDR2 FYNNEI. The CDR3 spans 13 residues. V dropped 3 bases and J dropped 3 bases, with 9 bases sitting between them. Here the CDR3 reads CASSEGLLYEQYV. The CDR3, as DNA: TGTGCCAGCAGTGAGGGCCTACTCTACGAGCAGTACGTC.

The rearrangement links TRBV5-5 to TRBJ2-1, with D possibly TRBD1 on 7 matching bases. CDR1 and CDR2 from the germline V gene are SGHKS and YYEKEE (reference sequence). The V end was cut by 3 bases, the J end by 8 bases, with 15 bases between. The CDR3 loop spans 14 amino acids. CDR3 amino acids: CASSWAGQQDEQFF. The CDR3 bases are TGTGCCAGCAGCTGGGCGGGACAGCAGGATGAGCAGTTCTTC.

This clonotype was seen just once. Written as DNA, the CDR3 is TGTGCCACCAGTGATTCTTCCTTTGGTACAGGGGAGGTGGCGAACACTGAAGCTTTCTTT. It specifies CATSDSSFGTGEVANTEAFF. The genes are TRBV24-1 and TRBJ1-1; 7 bases fit TRBD1. V shed 2 bases, J shed 1 base, and the junction held 18 bases outside the gene matches. The CDR3 runs to 20 residues. Germline V lookup: CDR1 KGHDR, CDR2 SFDVKD.

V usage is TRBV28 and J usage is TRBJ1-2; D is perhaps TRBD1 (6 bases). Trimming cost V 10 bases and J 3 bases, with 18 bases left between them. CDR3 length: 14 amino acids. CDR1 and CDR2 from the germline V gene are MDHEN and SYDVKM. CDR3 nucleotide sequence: TGTGCCACCTATCAGGGGCGCGGTGACTATGGCTACACCTTC. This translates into CATYQGRGDYGYTF.